The rows below give T cell receptor beta chains drawn from one sample of a study of shared clonotypes between healthy human individuals. Sequencing was performed with immunoSEQ multiplex PCR; in TCRdb, only in-frame clones are kept and a portion is missing. The repertoire consists of around 1.9 million clones, with around 93% occurring once and the leading ten covering 1.5% to 2%. Sequenced input: naive CD8+ T cells from PBMCs. Every receptor here comes from a man aged 18 to 29 in good health. Some clones in this sample may be carry-over from other donors' samples. The CDR3 runs from the conserved cysteine through the conserved F or W. The order of the fields is clone size, J gene, D gene, V gene, CDR3 DNA, CDR3 protein. D genes are given only for firm matches. The listing skips clone size in some rows; elsewhere it reads once, few, many or a size class.

once TRBJ1-3 NA TRBV9 TGTGCCAGCAGCGTAGGGACCGGAGGAAACACCATATATTTT CASSVGTGGNTIYF
NA TRBJ2-7 TRBD2 TRBV29-1 TGCAGCGTTCTTGCGGGAGGGCCGCCTTATCTGGAGCAGTACTTC CSVLAGGPPYLEQYF
once TRBJ2-1 NA TRBV30 TGTGCCTGGAGACCAGAGGGGGGCGCGTCGATGAATGAGCAGTTCTTC CAWRPEGGASMNEQFF
NA TRBJ2-7 NA TRBV27 TGTGCCAGCGCAGAAAGGCAGGGCTCCTACGAGCAGTACTTC CASAERQGSYEQYF
NA TRBJ1-1 TRBD1 TRBV5-4 TGTGCCAGCAGCTTGACAGGGGGGCCCGAAGCTTTCTTT CASSLTGGPEAFF
once TRBJ2-1 NA TRBV4-3 TGCGCCAGCAGCCGATCTCCGGATTGGAATGAGCAGTTCTTC CASSRSPDWNEQFF
NA TRBJ2-3 NA TRBV4-3 TGCGCCAGCAGCCAAAACCCCTACGGTACTAGCACAGATACGCAGTATTTT CASSQNPYGTSTDTQYF
NA TRBJ1-1 TRBD1 TRBV4-3 TGCGCCAGCTCACACAGGGGAGAGTTCACTGAAGCTTTCTTT CASSHRGEFTEAFF
NA TRBJ1-5 NA TRBV7-2 TGTGCCAGCAGCCCTGAAGCTTTGGGGGGCCCTTATAGCAATCAGCCCCAGCATTTT CASSPEALGGPYSNQPQHF
once TRBJ1-5 NA TRBV19 TGTGCCAGTAGTATTGCAACAGTTAAGTATAGCAATCAGCCCCAGCATTTT CASSIATVKYSNQPQHF
NA TRBJ2-7 TRBD2 TRBV7-9 TGTGCCAGCAGCTCCCTGGGACTAGCGGAGACCTACGAGCAGTACTTC CASSSLGLAETYEQYF
NA TRBJ2-3 NA TRBV9 TGTGCCAGCAATGAGGGAACTGGCACAGATACGCAGTATTTT CASNEGTGTDTQYF
NA TRBJ2-3 TRBD2 TRBV10-2 TGCGCCGCCTTCGGGAGGGCCTCAGATACGCAGTATTTT CAAFGRASDTQYF
NA TRBJ2-3 NA TRBV7-2 TGTGCCAGCAGCCTGGGACCTCCTAACACAGATACGCAGTATTTT CASSLGPPNTDTQYF
NA TRBJ2-7 TRBD1 TRBV5-8 TGTGCCAGCAGTGACGGGACAGCTTTCTACGAGCAGTACTTC CASSDGTAFYEQYF
NA TRBJ2-5 TRBD1 TRBV2 TGTGCCAGCAACTCAGGGGGCGAAGATCTCGGAGAGACCCAGTACTTC CASNSGGEDLGETQYF
NA TRBJ2-1 NA TRBV7-2 TGTGCCAGCAGCTTAGGAGGTGGCCAATACAATGAGCAGTTCTTC CASSLGGGQYNEQFF
NA TRBJ2-7 TRBD1 TRBV19 TGTGCCAGTAGCTCAAGGGCAGGGGGAGCCTACGAGCAGTACTTC CASSSRAGGAYEQYF
NA TRBJ1-1 TRBD1 TRBV28 TGTGCCAGCAGTTTGATGGCCAGGGGGCTTGGCACTGAAGCTTTCTTT CASSLMARGLGTEAFF
NA TRBJ2-5 NA TRBV19 TGTGCCAGTAGTGTTGCTAGCAGACAAGAGACCCAGTACTTC CASSVASRQETQYF
NA TRBJ2-7 NA TRBV18 TGTGCCAGCTCACCGCTCTCAGGACGTAAAAGGGCCGAGCAGTACTTC CASSPLSGRKRAEQYF
NA TRBJ2-7 TRBD2 TRBV28 TGTGCCAGCGGTGGACTAGCGGAACCCTCCTACGAGCAGTACTTC CASGGLAEPSYEQYF
NA TRBJ2-1 TRBD2 TRBV27 TGTGCCAGCAGTTTATCGATAGGTGACGGGACTACGGGAGAGCAGTTCTTC CASSLSIGDGTTGEQFF
NA TRBJ1-2 NA TRBV27 TGTGCCAGCAGTCCCCTTCTACAAGGCCCAAACTATGGCTACACCTTC CASSPLLQGPNYGYTF
NA TRBJ2-1 NA TRBV25-1 TGTGCCAGCAGTCAAGCGTGGAATGAGCAGTTCTTC CASSQAWNEQFF
NA TRBJ2-1 NA TRBV9 TGTGCCAGCAGCGTAGGTCGGGCGGTCTCCTACAATGAGCAGTTCTTC CASSVGRAVSYNEQFF
once TRBJ1-2 NA TRBV30 TGTGCCTGGAGTGTAGGCGTTTATGGCTACACCTTC CAWSVGVYGYTF
NA TRBJ2-2 TRBD2 TRBV10-3 TGTGCCATCAGAGCGGGACTCCCCTCCGGGGAGCTGTTTTTT CAIRAGLPSGELFF
NA TRBJ1-1 NA TRBV10-1 TGCGCCAGCAGCGATCGAACAGGGAAACCTGAAGCTTTCTTT CASSDRTGKPEAFF
NA TRBJ2-7 TRBD1 TRBV9 TGTGCCAGCAGCCCGAGGACAGGTTTATTCTACGAGCAGTACTTC CASSPRTGLFYEQYF
few TRBJ1-1 TRBD1 TRBV5-6 TGTGCCAGCAGCTTCGGGACAGGTAATACTGAAGCTTTCTTT CASSFGTGNTEAFF
NA TRBJ2-7 NA TRBV6-5 TGTGCCAGCAGTTACTCCCACCCCCGGGGAGGCGAGCAGTACTTC CASSYSHPRGGEQYF
NA TRBJ1-1 NA TRBV7-9 TGTGCCAGCAGCTCAGGACTCCTCTCTGAAGCTTTCTTT CASSSGLLSEAFF
NA TRBJ2-7 TRBD1 TRBV6-6 TGTGCCAGCCCTCCGGCAGGGGGCTACCACGAGCAGTACTTC CASPPAGGYHEQYF
NA TRBJ2-1 NA TRBV6-6 TGTGCCAGCAGGGTAACAGGGCTTACGAATGAGCAGTTCTTC CASRVTGLTNEQFF
NA TRBJ1-5 NA TRBV4-1 TGCGCCAGCAGCCCCATCGGAGGGGGAGGTCAGCCCCAGCATTTT CASSPIGGGGQPQHF
NA TRBJ2-7 TRBD2 TRBV5-6 TGTGCCAGCAGCTTGATCGGGCGGGAGCAGGCCTACGAGCAGTACTTC CASSLIGREQAYEQYF
NA TRBJ2-7 TRBD1 TRBV11-2 TGTGCCAGCAGCGAGATGACAGGGGCCTACGAGCAGTACTTC CASSEMTGAYEQYF
NA TRBJ2-1 TRBD1 TRBV11-2 TGTGCCAGCAGCTTAGTCTTGTACCGGGACAGGGGTGGGGAGCAGTTCTTC CASSLVLYRDRGGEQFF
NA TRBJ1-5 NA TRBV4-1 TGCGCCAGCAGCCAAGATCCCGGGAATCAGCCCCAGCATTTT CASSQDPGNQPQHF
NA TRBJ2-5 NA TRBV7-2 TGTGCCAGCAGCCAGAAAAACAGGGTCCAAGAGACCCAGTACTTC CASSQKNRVQETQYF
NA TRBJ2-1 NA TRBV25-1 TGTGCCAGCAGTGATATAAGGGTATGGGGGGCGATTGATGAGCAGTTCTTC CASSDIRVWGAIDEQFF
once TRBJ2-7 NA TRBV11-1 TGTGCCAGCAGCTTATTGTACACCTACGAGCAGTACTTC CASSLLYTYEQYF
NA TRBJ1-1 NA TRBV7-8 TGTGCCAGCAGCTTAGGGGGGGGATTCACTGAAGCTTTCTTT CASSLGGGFTEAFF
NA TRBJ1-1 TRBD1 TRBV28 TGTGCCAGCAGTTTGGGACAGGGAAACACTGAAGCTTTCTTT CASSLGQGNTEAFF
NA TRBJ2-7 NA TRBV6-6 TGTGCCAGCAGTTACTCCGACAGAGGAGACTACGAGCAGTACTTC CASSYSDRGDYEQYF
NA TRBJ2-7 NA TRBV27 TGTGCCAGCAGCCCAGGGGATAGGGACTACGAGCAGTACTTC CASSPGDRDYEQYF
NA TRBJ2-2 TRBD2 TRBV7-9 TGTGCCAGCAGCTCTCCCGCACTAGCGGGAGGGGAGCTGTTTTTT CASSSPALAGGELFF
once TRBJ2-1 TRBD2 TRBV19 TGTGCCAGTAGTATAGATCTAGCGGGAGCTTCCTACAATGAGCAGTTCTTC CASSIDLAGASYNEQFF
once TRBJ2-1 NA TRBV4-1 TGCGCCAGCAGCCCCCCAGGTAACAATGAGCAGTTCTTC CASSPPGNNEQFF
NA TRBJ1-2 NA TRBV21-1 TGTGCCAGCAGCAAAGTAGGGGCGAGATATGGCTACACCTTC CASSKVGARYGYTF
NA TRBJ2-2 NA TRBV5-6 TGTGCCAGCAGGGAACTGATGAACACCGGGGAGCTGTTTTTT CASRELMNTGELFF
NA TRBJ2-3 TRBD2 TRBV6-5 TGTGCCAGCAGTTCACCCCGACTAGCGGGTTTAGATACGCAGTATTTT CASSSPRLAGLDTQYF